These 18 T cell receptor beta chains came from one sample sequenced in a study of regulatory T cells in long-lasting Graves disease. Specified time point: newly diagnosed GD, antithyroid drugs for less than 3 months. PBMC-derived RNA was used for the TCR library. Combining iRepertoire HTBI primers with Arm-PCR of CDR3 regions, the authors built TCR beta libraries. TCRdb redid the calling of the multiplex PCR reads with MiXCR, one entry per CDR3 protein. The sample records around 500,000 distinct CDR3 sequences, about 13% being singletons. The data also belong to a second study, concerning T cells in Graves' hyperthyroidism and ophthalmopathy.

The sample was peripheral blood mononuclear cells (PBMCs), taken at new diagnosis, from a patient treated with antithyroid drugs. The receptors were gathered from a man aged 30 to 45 with Graves disease.

This chain uses TRBV3-1 with TRBJ2-1, with D tentatively TRBD1 or TRBD2 (5 bases each). The CDR3 is 16 residues long. Germline-derived CDR1 and CDR2 are LGHDT and YNNKEL (reference sequence). V lost 0 bases to trimming and J lost 3 bases, with 12 bases between them. The CDR3 here is CASSQDGDPHYNEQFF. The CDR3 DNA reads TGTGCCAGCAGCCAAGACGGGGACCCTCACTACAATGAGCAGTTCTTC.

This clonotype has ten or more counts. This chain joins TRBV28 and TRBJ1-1; possibly TRBD1 for D (6 bases). V lost 2 bases and J lost 4, with 11 bases in between. This CDR3 has 14 residues. The germline gives CDR1 MDHEN, CDR2 SYDVKM. The DNA of the CDR3 is TGTGCCAGCAGTTTACCGGGCAGGGGCACTGAAGCTTTCTTT. This gives the protein CASSLPGRGTEAFF.

There are a few counts of this clonotype. The V call is TRBV20-1, the J call TRBJ2-2; no clear D. Germline assignment: CDR1 DFQATT and CDR2 SNEGSKA (reference sequence). The CDR3 consists of 13 residues. V was shortened by 0 bases and J by 1 base, with 3 bases between the two germline ends. CDR3 protein: CSARDLNTGELFF. The CDR3 region has the DNA TGCAGTGCTAGAGACCTGAACACCGGGGAGCTGTTTTTT.

This clonotype was picked up many times. The chain uses TRBV27 and TRBJ2-7, with 10 bases lining up with TRBD1. This CDR3 comprises 14 residues. The V and J ends lost 5 bases and 5 bases, in that order; junction bases with no gene match: 6. Germline assignment: CDR1 MNHEY and CDR2 SMNVEV (reference sequence). As DNA, the CDR3 is TGTGCCAGCAGTCCCCGGACAGGGGGAAACGAGCAGTACTTC. Protein product: CASSPRTGGNEQYF.

This clonotype has a count of ten or more. The chain is built from TRBV11-2 and TRBJ2-7, with D perhaps TRBD1 (6 bases). The CDR3 has 15 residues. The germline gives CDR1 SGHAT, CDR2 FQNNGV. Trimming shortened V by 1 base and J by 3 bases, and 13 bases separated the two germline ends. The CDR3, as DNA: TGTGCCAGCAGCTTAGTCCGGACAGCGTTCTACGAGCAGTACTTC. Amino acid sequence: CASSLVRTAFYEQYF.

J is TRBJ1-5 and V is TRBV3-1; TRBD1 aligns across 8 bases. Trimming at V came to 6 bases and at J to 9 bases, leaving 10 bases not matched to a gene. CDR1 is LGHDT, CDR2 YNNKEL, per germline (reference sequence). The CDR3 is 14 amino acids. The CDR3 spells CASRAGTGRGPQHF. The CDR3 DNA reads TGTGCCAGCAGGGCGGGGACAGGCCGGGGGCCCCAGCATTTT.

CDR3 sequence: CSGLRESYEQYF. In DNA form, the CDR3 reads TGCAGTGGTTTGCGGGAGTCCTACGAGCAGTACTTC. This sequence joins TRBV20-1 and TRBJ2-7, with 7 positions matching TRBD2. Germline V gene data show CDR1 as DFQATT and CDR2 as SNEGSKA (reference sequence). There are 12 residues in the CDR3. V lost 7 bases to trimming and J lost 1 base; unmatched junction nucleotides: 4.

This clonotype came up many times. The chain couples TRBV20-1 to TRBJ2-7, with TRBD1 identical over 7 bases. V dropped 4 bases and J dropped 0; count of bases not matched to a gene: 3. The germline V gene encodes CDR1 DFQATT and CDR2 SNEGSKA (reference sequence). CDR3 length equals 13 residues. The CDR3 sequence: CSATRDSSYEQYF. CDR3 bases: TGCAGTGCTACTAGGGACAGCTCCTACGAGCAGTACTTC.

The chain links TRBV27 to TRBJ2-1, with TRBD2 matching over 10 bases. J lost 7 bases, V lost 6 bases, and 15 bases had no gene match. This CDR3 has 17 amino acids. Germline V lookup: CDR1 MNHEY, CDR2 SMNVEV (reference sequence). The CDR3 loop reads CASSYWASGSVGNEQFF. The CDR3, as DNA: TGTGCCAGCAGCTATTGGGCTAGCGGGAGTGTAGGGAATGAGCAGTTCTTC.

Ten or more counts support this clonotype. The rearrangement uses TRBV6-9 and TRBJ1-2, with D tentatively TRBD1 (6 bases). The CDR3 loop spans 15 amino acids. Germline lookup yields CDR1 MNHGY and CDR2 SVAAGI. V shed 4 bases and J shed 6 bases, with 18 bases lying between them. The CDR3 bases are TGTGCCAGCAGTTTCGTTCGAACAGGGTCCCATGGCTACACCTTC. Residues: CASSFVRTGSHGYTF.

This clonotype was observed a few times. The chain carries TRBV4-1 and TRBJ2-4; D is uncertain. CDR1 and CDR2 (germline): MGHRA, YSYEKL. V was trimmed by 1 base and J by 8 bases, leaving 6 bases between them. The CDR3 consists of 12 residues. This CDR3 reads CASSQVGDIQYF. CDR3 DNA sequence: TGCGCCAGCAGCCAAGTTGGGGACATTCAGTACTTC.

Ten or more counts support this clonotype. The V call is TRBV11-3, the J call TRBJ2-1; 8 nucleotides match TRBD2. Germline V gene data show CDR1 as SGHNT and CDR2 as YENEEA. The CDR3 consists of 12 residues. Losses at the gene ends were 5 bases for V and 9 bases for J; bases not matched to a gene: 3. The CDR3 coding sequence is TGTGCCAGCAGCCATAGCGGGATTGAGCAGTTCTTC. Amino acids: CASSHSGIEQFF.

In its sample, this clonotype was seen many times. The genes are TRBV12-5 and TRBJ1-5; weak D call: TRBD1 (6 bases). Germline V gives CDR1 LGHNT, CDR2 FRNRAP. The CDR3 length is 12 residues. Trimming left V 7 bases short and J 9 bases short, with 13 bases between. The chain's CDR3 is CASAGAGRPQHF. The CDR3 nucleotides read TGTGCTAGTGCGGGGGCTGGACGGCCCCAGCATTTT.

The genes are TRBV19 and TRBJ1-1; TRBD1 matches at 7 bases. The CDR3 sequence is 14 residues long. V gave up 5 bases and J gave up 4 bases; unmatched junction bases: 7. CDR1 and CDR2 from the germline V gene are LNHDA and SQIVND (reference sequence). CDR3 residues: CASSPNRGITEAFF. CDR3 DNA sequence: TGTGCCAGTAGTCCCAACAGGGGCATCACTGAAGCTTTCTTT. Combining the CDR3 with reference TRBV19 and TRBJ1-1 gives the whole variable domain DGGITQSPKYLFRKEGQNVTLSCEQNLNHDAMYWYRQDPGQGLRLIYYSQIVNDFQKGDIAEGYSVSREKKESFPLTVTSAQKNPTAFYLCASSPNRGITEAFFGQGTRLTVV.

As to this clonotype: A read error may produce the germline difference seen at one junction end. The J gene is TRBJ1-2, the V gene TRBV6-1; D may be TRBD1 (5 bases). Per germline, CDR1 MNHNS and CDR2 SASEGT. The CDR3 consists of 15 residues. CDR3 bases: TGTGCCAGCAGTCCTTTAGGGGTAGCTAACTATAGCTACACCTTC. Translated, it gives CASSPLGVANYSYTF.

This chain connects TRBV10-3 to TRBJ2-7; D not resolved. Germline values: CDR1 ENHRY, CDR2 SYGVKD. V was pared by 8 bases and J by 0 bases, with 14 bases between. This CDR3 is 14 amino acids long. CDR3 loop: CAIRSTASSYEQYF. DNA of the CDR3: TGTGCCATCCGATCTACGGCAAGCTCCTACGAGCAGTACTTC.

This clonotype was observed a few times. The chain carries TRBV12-3 or TRBV12-4 and TRBJ1-5, with 8 bases lining up with TRBD1. There are 16 residues in the CDR3. V shed 6 bases and J 5 bases; nucleotides not matched to a gene: 12. This CDR3 reads CASSRPSAGGDQPQHF. The CDR3 nucleotides read TGTGCCAGCAGCCGCCCTTCCGCAGGGGGCGATCAGCCCCAGCATTTT.

V usage is TRBV6-1 and J usage is TRBJ2-7; D is perhaps TRBD2 (5 bases). Germline V gene lookup returns CDR1 MNHNS and CDR2 SASEGT. The CDR3 has 16 amino acids. V lost 4 bases and J 6 bases, leaving 22 bases between the germline ends. The CDR3 region is CASSGFRDLQSGEQYF. Written as DNA, the CDR3 is TGTGCCAGCAGTGGGTTCCGGGATTTACAATCGGGCGAGCAGTACTTC.